One and the same sample provided the 7 T cell receptor beta chains below, sequenced in a study of vaccination effects on CD4 cells after COVID-19. Antigen specificity for these receptors is unknown. Only in-frame clones appear in the TCRdb table, and some are missing; sequencing was by immunoSEQ multiplex PCR. The table lists 35,000 to 55,000 clones, 60% to 75% of them singletons. After expansion with viral peptide pools in the ViraFEST assay, antigen-specific CD4+ T cells were sequenced. Following culture for nine to ten days, CD4+ T cells were isolated. The person was diagnosed with PCR-confirmed SARS-CoV-2 infection between March and December 2020. Sequenced here: CD4+ T cells from PBMCs cultured with a peptide pool, sampled before COVID-19 vaccination. All receptors derive from a human donor who had a prior SARS-CoV-2 infection.

The chain links TRBV11-2 to TRBJ2-1, with D possibly TRBD1 on 6 matching bases. The CDR3 sequence is 14 residues long. Germline assignment: CDR1 SGHAT and CDR2 FQNNGV. The ends were cut back, 1 base at V and 3 bases at J, with 7 bases in the middle. The CDR3: CASSLVGGYNEQFF. The CDR3 nucleotides are TGTGCCAGCAGCTTAGTAGGGGGCTACAATGAGCAGTTCTTC.

The rearrangement links TRBV6-6 to TRBJ1-2, with a possible D match to TRBD1 (5 bases). There are 14 residues in the CDR3. The V gene lost 8 bases and the J gene lost 4 bases, with 17 bases spanning the gap. Germline V gives CDR1 MNHNY, CDR2 SVGAGI (reference sequence). CDR3 DNA: TGTGCCAGCCGGAGTCTGGGGGTCGTCTATGGCTACACCTTC. It is translated as CASRSLGVVYGYTF.

This clone has more than one count but fewer than ten. The V call is TRBV7-9, the J call TRBJ1-1; 9 nucleotides match TRBD1. The trim removed 5 bases at V and 3 bases at J, leaving 7 bases unmatched. Per germline, CDR1 SEHNR and CDR2 FQNEAQ (reference sequence). This CDR3 is 15 amino acids long. The CDR3 sequence: CASSPRQGEDTEAFF. The CDR3 DNA reads as TGTGCCAGCAGCCCCCGACAGGGGGAGGACACTGAAGCTTTCTTT.

The chain carries TRBV6-2 or TRBV6-3 and TRBJ2-7, with 8 positions matching TRBD1. CDR3 length: 15 amino acids. V gave up 4 bases and J gave up 2 bases; unmatched junction bases: 7. Germline V gene data show CDR1 as MNHEY and CDR2 as SVGEGT. The CDR3, as DNA: TGTGCCAGCAGTTTCGACAGGGGTTTTACCTACGAGCAGTACTTC. It codes for CASSFDRGFTYEQYF.

V and J are TRBV7-3 and TRBJ2-7, with D possibly called TRBD1 or TRBD2 (6 bases each). Germline lookup yields CDR1 SGHTA and CDR2 FQGTGA. Trimming shortened V by 5 bases and J by 6 bases, and 14 bases separated the two germline ends. This CDR3 contains 13 residues. CDR3 loop: CASSALWGAEQYF. CDR3 in DNA: TGTGCCAGCAGCGCCCTGTGGGGGGCCGAGCAGTACTTC.

The CDR3 reads CASLNYGGGTDTQYF. DNA for the CDR3: TGTGCCAGCTTGAACTACGGGGGAGGCACAGATACGCAGTATTTT. The J gene is TRBJ2-3, the V gene TRBV5-4, with D possibly TRBD2 on 6 matching bases. Germline lookup yields CDR1 SGHNT and CDR2 YYREEE (reference sequence). Between the trimmed V and J ends, which lost 7 bases and 1 base, there was a span of 16 bases. The CDR3 extends over 15 amino acids. The whole variable domain, remainder taken from reference TRBV5-4 and TRBJ2-3, is ETGVTQSPTHLIKTRGQQVTLRCSSQSGHNTVSWYQQALGQGPQFIFQYYREEENGRGNFPPRFSGLQFPNYSSELNVNALELDDSALYLCASLNYGGGTDTQYFGPGTRLTVL.

This chain uses TRBV19 with TRBJ2-7, with D perhaps matching TRBD2 (6 bases). Trimming left V 1 base short and J 2 bases short, with 12 bases between. This CDR3 spans 15 amino acids. Germline assignment: CDR1 LNHDA and CDR2 SQIVND (reference sequence). CDR3 region: CASSIGGTATYEQYF. DNA for the CDR3: TGTGCCAGTAGTATAGGCGGGACGGCCACCTACGAGCAGTACTTC.